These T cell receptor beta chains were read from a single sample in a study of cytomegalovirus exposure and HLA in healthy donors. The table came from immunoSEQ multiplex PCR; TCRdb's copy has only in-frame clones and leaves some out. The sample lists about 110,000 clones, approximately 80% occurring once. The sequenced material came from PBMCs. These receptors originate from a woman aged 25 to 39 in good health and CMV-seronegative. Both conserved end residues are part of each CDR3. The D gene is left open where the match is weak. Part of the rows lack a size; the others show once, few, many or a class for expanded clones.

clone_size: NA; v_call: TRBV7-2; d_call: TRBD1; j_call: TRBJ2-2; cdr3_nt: TGTGCCAGCAGACTAACGGGACAGGGTCCCGGGGAGCGGTTTTTT; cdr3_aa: CASRLTGQGPGERFF
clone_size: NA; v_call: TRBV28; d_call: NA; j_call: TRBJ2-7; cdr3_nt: TGTGCCAGCAGTTTAGCGGCTAGCTGGAACGAGCAGTACTTC; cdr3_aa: CASSLAASWNEQYF
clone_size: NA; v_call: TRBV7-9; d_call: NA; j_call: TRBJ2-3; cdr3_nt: TGTGCCAGCAGCTTAGTGGGCAGTAGCACAGATACGCAGTATTTT; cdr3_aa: CASSLVGSSTDTQYF
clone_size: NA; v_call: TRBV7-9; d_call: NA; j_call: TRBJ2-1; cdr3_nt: TGTGCCAGCAGCGCAGGGGTTACCTACAATGAGCAGTTCTTC; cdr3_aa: CASSAGVTYNEQFF
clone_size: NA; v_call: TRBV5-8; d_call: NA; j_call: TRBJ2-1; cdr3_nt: TGTGCCAGCAGCTTGTTCACTAAAGGCAATGAGCAGTTCTTC; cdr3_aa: CASSLFTKGNEQFF
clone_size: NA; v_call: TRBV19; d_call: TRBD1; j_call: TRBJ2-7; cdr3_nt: TGTGCCAGTAGTTCCGGACAGGGACCCGCCTACGAGCAGTACTTC; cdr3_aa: CASSSGQGPAYEQYF
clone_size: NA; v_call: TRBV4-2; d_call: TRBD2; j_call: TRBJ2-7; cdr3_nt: TGTGCCAGCAGCCAAGATCCAAGCGGGGGTTCCTCCTACGAGCAGTACTTC; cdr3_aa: CASSQDPSGGSSYEQYF
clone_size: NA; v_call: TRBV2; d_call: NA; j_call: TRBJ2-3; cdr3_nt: TGTGCCAGCCGGCTTTTCTCTTCGCGGGATCCGAGCTCCTATTTT; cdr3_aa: CASRLFSSRDPSSYF
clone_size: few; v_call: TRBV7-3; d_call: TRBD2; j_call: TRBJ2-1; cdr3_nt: TGTGCCAGCAGCTCATCTTTTAGCGGGCAAAATGAGCAGTTCTTC; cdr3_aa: CASSSSFSGQNEQFF
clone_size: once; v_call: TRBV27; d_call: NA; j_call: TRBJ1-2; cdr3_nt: TGTGCCAGCAGTCCACTAGCCACCGACCCAAGAACTATTAACTATGGCTACACCTTC; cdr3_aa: CASSPLATDPRTINYGYTF
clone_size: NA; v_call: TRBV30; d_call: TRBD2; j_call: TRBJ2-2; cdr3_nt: TGTGCCTGGATTCTAAATAGCGGGAGGTCGTACGGGGAGCTGTTTTTT; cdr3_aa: CAWILNSGRSYGELFF
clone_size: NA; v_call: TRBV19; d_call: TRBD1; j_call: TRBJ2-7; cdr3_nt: TGTGCCAGTAGCCCGGGACAGGGGAGCCACGAGCAGTACTTC; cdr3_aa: CASSPGQGSHEQYF
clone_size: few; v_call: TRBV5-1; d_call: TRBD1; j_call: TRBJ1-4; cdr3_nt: TGCGCCAGCAGCTTGGCGACAGGGAGCGGTGAAAAACTGTTTTTT; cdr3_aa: CASSLATGSGEKLFF
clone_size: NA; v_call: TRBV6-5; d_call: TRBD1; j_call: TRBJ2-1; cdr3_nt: TGTGCCAGCAGTGACAGGGGAATTGAGGATGAGCAGTTCTTC; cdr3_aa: CASSDRGIEDEQFF
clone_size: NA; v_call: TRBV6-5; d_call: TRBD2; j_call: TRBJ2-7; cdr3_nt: TGTGCCAGCAGTTACTCGAGAGCGGGAGTGAGGGAGCAGTACTTC; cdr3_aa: CASSYSRAGVREQYF
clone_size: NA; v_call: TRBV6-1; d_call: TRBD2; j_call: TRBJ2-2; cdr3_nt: TGTGCCAGCAGTTGGACTAGCGGGAACACCGGGGAGCTGTTTTTT; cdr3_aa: CASSWTSGNTGELFF
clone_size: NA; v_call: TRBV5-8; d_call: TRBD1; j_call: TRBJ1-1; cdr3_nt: TGTGCCAGCAGCTTAATAGGGGACAGCACTGAAGCTTTCTTT; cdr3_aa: CASSLIGDSTEAFF
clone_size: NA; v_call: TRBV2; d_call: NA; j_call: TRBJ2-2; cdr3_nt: TGTGCCAGCAGTGTTACCAGTACGAACACCGGGGAGCTGTTTTTT; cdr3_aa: CASSVTSTNTGELFF
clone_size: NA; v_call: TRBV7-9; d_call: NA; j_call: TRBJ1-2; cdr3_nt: TGTTCCAGCTCGGGCTATGGCTACACCTTC; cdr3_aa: CSSSGYGYTF
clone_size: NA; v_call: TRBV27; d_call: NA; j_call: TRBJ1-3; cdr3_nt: TGTGCCAGCAGGGGAGACACGATCTCTGGAAACACCATATATTTT; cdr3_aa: CASRGDTISGNTIYF
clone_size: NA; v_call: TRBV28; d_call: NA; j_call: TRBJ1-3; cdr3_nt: TGTGCCAGCATCCAAGGGGGGGGGCGAAGTGGAAACACCATATATTTT; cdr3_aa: CASIQGGGRSGNTIYF
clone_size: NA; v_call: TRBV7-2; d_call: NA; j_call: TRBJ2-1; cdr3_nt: TGTGCCAGCAGCGGGGGCGGGGGAAGCTCCTACAATGAGCAGTTCTTC; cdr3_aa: CASSGGGGSSYNEQFF
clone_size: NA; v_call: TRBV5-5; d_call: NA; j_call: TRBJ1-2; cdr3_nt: TGTGCCAGTGGTCAAGGGGACTATGGCTACACCTTC; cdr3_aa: CASGQGDYGYTF
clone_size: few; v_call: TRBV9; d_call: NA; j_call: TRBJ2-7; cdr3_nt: TGTGCCAGCAGCGTATACCTGAGCTCCTACGAGCAGTACTTC; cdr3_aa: CASSVYLSSYEQYF
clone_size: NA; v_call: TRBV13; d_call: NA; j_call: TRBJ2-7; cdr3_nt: TGTGCCAGCAGCTTAGAGGGACACTACTCCTACGAGCAGTACTTC; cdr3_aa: CASSLEGHYSYEQYF
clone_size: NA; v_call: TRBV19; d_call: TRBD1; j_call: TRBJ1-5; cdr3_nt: TGTGCCAGTAGAGCTATCCGGACAGGATTCAATCAGCCCCAGCATTTT; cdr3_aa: CASRAIRTGFNQPQHF
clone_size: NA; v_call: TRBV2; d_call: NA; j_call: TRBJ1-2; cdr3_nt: TGTGCCAGCAGTGTGTCAGGGTACTATGGCTACACCTTC; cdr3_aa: CASSVSGYYGYTF
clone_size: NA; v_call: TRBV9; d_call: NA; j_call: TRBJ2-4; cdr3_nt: TGTGCCAGTCAAGAGGATCTAGCCAAAAACATTCAGTACTTC; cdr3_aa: CASQEDLAKNIQYF
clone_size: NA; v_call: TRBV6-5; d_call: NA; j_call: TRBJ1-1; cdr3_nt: TGTGCCGTCCTACGAGGAGGGGAAGCTTTCTTT; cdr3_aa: CAVLRGGEAFF
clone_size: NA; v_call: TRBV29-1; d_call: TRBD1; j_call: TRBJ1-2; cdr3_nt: TGCAGCGTTCCCACCCCAGACAGGGGTTATGGCTACACCTTC; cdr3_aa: CSVPTPDRGYGYTF
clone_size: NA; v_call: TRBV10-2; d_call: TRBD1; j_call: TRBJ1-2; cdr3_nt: TGCGCCAGCCGTACTTCAGGGGGTGTCTATGGCTACACCTTC; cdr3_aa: CASRTSGGVYGYTF
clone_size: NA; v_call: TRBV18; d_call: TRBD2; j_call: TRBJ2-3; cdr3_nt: TGTGCCAGCTCACCTGGACTAGCGGGGAGCACAGATACGCAGTATTTT; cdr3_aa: CASSPGLAGSTDTQYF
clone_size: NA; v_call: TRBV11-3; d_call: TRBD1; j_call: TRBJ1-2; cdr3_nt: TGTGCCAGCAGCTTTGCAGGGGGCTATGGCTACACCTTC; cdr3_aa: CASSFAGGYGYTF
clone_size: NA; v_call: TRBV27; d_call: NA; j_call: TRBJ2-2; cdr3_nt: TGTGCCAGCGAACTTGCGTCGCCTGCTCGGACCAAGACCGGGGGGCTGTTTTTT; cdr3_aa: CASELASPARTKTGGLFF
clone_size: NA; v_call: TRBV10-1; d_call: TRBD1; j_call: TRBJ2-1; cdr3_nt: TGCGCCAGCAGCTTCGGGACAGGGTCCTACAATGAGCAGTTCTTC; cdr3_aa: CASSFGTGSYNEQFF
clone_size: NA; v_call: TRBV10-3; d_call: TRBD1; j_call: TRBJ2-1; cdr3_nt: TGTGCCATCAGCCTAGACCGGGACAGGGTGTCGGATGAGCAGTTCTTC; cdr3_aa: CAISLDRDRVSDEQFF
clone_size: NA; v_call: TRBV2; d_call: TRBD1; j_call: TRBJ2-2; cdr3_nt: TGTGCCAGTAAGGACAGGGGAGGCGGGGAGCTGTTTTTT; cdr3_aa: CASKDRGGGELFF
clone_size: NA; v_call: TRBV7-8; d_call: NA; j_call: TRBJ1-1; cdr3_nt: TGTGCCAGCAGCTTTTCGGCTGAGATTAGGGGGGAAGCTTTCTTT; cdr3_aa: CASSFSAEIRGEAFF
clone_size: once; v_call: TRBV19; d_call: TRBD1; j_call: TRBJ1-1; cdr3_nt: TGTGCCACTACTCGGACAGGGAACACTGAAGCTTTCTTT; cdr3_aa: CATTRTGNTEAFF
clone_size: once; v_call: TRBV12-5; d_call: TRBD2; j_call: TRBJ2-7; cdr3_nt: TGTGCTAGTGGTCCGGAGTGGGGGGGAGAGCAGTACTTC; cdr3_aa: CASGPEWGGEQYF
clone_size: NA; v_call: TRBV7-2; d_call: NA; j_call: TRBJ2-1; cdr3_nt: TGTGCCATCCGTACCGGGAGCTCCTACAATGAGCAGTTCTTC; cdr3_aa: CAIRTGSSYNEQFF
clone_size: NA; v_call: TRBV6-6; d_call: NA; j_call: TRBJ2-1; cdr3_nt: TGTGCCAGCAGTTACGAAGGTATCGGGGGTGATGAGCAGTTCTTC; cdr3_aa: CASSYEGIGGDEQFF
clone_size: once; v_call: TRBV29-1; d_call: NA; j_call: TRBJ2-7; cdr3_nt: TGCAGCGTTGATAGAGGCACCTCGGAGCAGTACTTC; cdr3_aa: CSVDRGTSEQYF
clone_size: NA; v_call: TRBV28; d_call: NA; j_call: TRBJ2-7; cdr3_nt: TGTGCCAGCAGTCGAGACAGTTCCTACGAGCAGTACTTC; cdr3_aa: CASSRDSSYEQYF
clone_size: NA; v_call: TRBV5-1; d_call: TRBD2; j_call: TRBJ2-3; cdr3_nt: TGCGCCAGCAGCCCATCCCGGTCTCTAGCGGGAGGTACAGATACGCAGTATTTT; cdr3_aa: CASSPSRSLAGGTDTQYF